The next 22 T cell receptor beta chains were all read from a single sample in a study of monozygotic twins with inflammatory bowel disease. Following a re-call of the 5' RACE reads, TCRdb has one entry per CDR3 protein and lacks DNA. The sample spans 350,000 to 500,000 distinct CDR3 sequences; the ten largest clones claim 2.4%. Source material: blood. Receptor source: a human donor with ulcerative colitis or Crohn's disease, or a healthy co-twin of an affected twin (not recorded which).

The chain carries TRBV4-2 and TRBJ2-5. CDR1 is LGHNA and CDR2 is YNFKEQ in the germline V gene. This CDR3 is 14 amino acids long. The CDR3 sequence: CASSQDAGIETQYF.

The chain combines TRBV20-1 with TRBJ1-2. CDR1 and CDR2 from the germline V gene are DFQATT and SNEGSKA (reference sequence). The CDR3 is 12 residues long. CDR3 amino acids: CSATYGPYGYTF.

CDR3 protein: CASSVVSPAGYNEQFF. This chain connects TRBV9 to TRBJ2-1; the D call from TCRdb, TRBD1, cannot be confirmed without DNA. Germline V gene data show CDR1 as SGDLS and CDR2 as YYNGEE. The CDR3 length is 16 residues.

The chain joins TRBV5-1 to TRBJ2-1; with no DNA, the TCRdb D assignment of TRBD1 cannot be verified. Germline V gene data show CDR1 as SGHRS and CDR2 as YFSETQ. The CDR3 extends over 15 amino acids. This CDR3 is CASSPEGQGSNEQFF.

The chain links TRBV20-1 to TRBJ2-1. Germline assignment: CDR1 DFQATT and CDR2 SNEGSKA (reference sequence). The CDR3 consists of 12 residues. CDR3 region: CSARGTYNEQFF.

This chain connects TRBV14 to TRBJ1-6. The CDR3 is made up of 16 amino acids. Germline V CDR1 and CDR2: SGHDN, FVKESK. CDR3 sequence: CASSPRQSSYNSPLHF.

The CDR3: CASSLIDLAYPLLAKNIQYF. This rearrangement joins TRBV7-3 to TRBJ2-4; TCRdb calls TRBD2, which cannot be checked without DNA. The CDR3 totals 20 residues. The germline CDR1 and CDR2 sequences are SGHTA and FQGTGA.

This sequence joins TRBV7-9 and TRBJ2-5; TCRdb names TRBD1, which stays unverified in the absence of DNA. Germline V lookup: CDR1 SEHNR, CDR2 FQNEAQ (reference sequence). This CDR3 is 17 amino acids long. The CDR3 spells CASSLALGVLVGETQYF. The full variable domain, rest sourced from reference TRBV7-9 and TRBJ2-5, is DTGVSQNPRHKITKRGQNVTFRCDPISEHNRLYWYRQTLGQGPEFLTYFQNEAQLEKSRLLSDRFSAERPKGSFSTLEIQRTEQGDSAMYLCASSLALGVLVGETQYFGPGTRLLVL.

The J gene is TRBJ1-5, the V gene TRBV12-3 or TRBV12-4. The CDR3 has 15 residues. Here the CDR3 reads CASSPSRVANQPQHF.

The chain uses TRBV11-3 and TRBJ2-3; no DNA is available, so the TRBD1 call from TCRdb remains unchecked. Germline lookup yields CDR1 SGHNT and CDR2 YENEEA. The CDR3 extends over 15 amino acids. The CDR3 protein is CASSTRLGGGDTQYF.

V and J are TRBV7-9 and TRBJ1-3. Germline V gene lookup returns CDR1 SEHNR and CDR2 FQNEAQ (reference sequence). The CDR3 loop spans 16 amino acids. The CDR3 is CASSQDRALSGNTIYF.

The V gene is TRBV5-6, the J gene TRBJ2-3. This CDR3 contains 14 residues. Germline V gene sequence: CDR1 SGHDT, CDR2 YYEEEE. The CDR3 loop reads CASSPGLGTDTQYF.

The rearrangement uses TRBV7-2 and TRBJ2-1; TCRdb gives TRBD2 as the D gene, but with no DNA this cannot be confirmed. In germline, CDR1 is SGHTA, CDR2 FQGNSA. This CDR3 region has 14 residues. CDR3 residues: CASSPRLAGVHPFF. Variable domain in full (rest from reference TRBV7-2 and TRBJ2-1): GAGVSQSPSNKVTEKGKDVELRCDPISGHTALYWYRQSLGQGLEFLIYFQGNSAPDKSGLPSDRFSAERTGGSVSTLTIQRTQQEDSAVYLCASSPRLAGVHPFFGPGTRLTVL.

The chain joins TRBV7-2 to TRBJ2-5; TCRdb picks TRBD2, but there is no DNA to check that call. The germline V gene has CDR1 SGHTA and CDR2 FQGNSA. The CDR3 consists of 14 residues. The CDR3: CASSLTSGGETQYF. The full variable domain, completed using reference TRBV7-2 and TRBJ2-5, is GAGVSQSPSNKVTEKGKDVELRCDPISGHTALYWYRQSLGQGLEFLIYFQGNSAPDKSGLPSDRFSAERTGGSVSTLTIQRTQQEDSAVYLCASSLTSGGETQYFGPGTRLLVL.

The V call is TRBV7-2, the J call TRBJ1-1; TCRdb reports TRBD1, a call that lacks DNA to check it against. Germline CDR1 reads SGHTA; CDR2 reads FQGNSA. The CDR3 has 13 amino acids. The CDR3: CASSRTPNTEAFF.

The CDR3: CASSSSRGRGEQYF. This chain connects TRBV7-9 to TRBJ2-7; absent DNA, TCRdb's TRBD1 call cannot be checked. This CDR3 has 14 amino acids. Germline loops: CDR1 SEHNR, CDR2 FQNEAQ (reference sequence).

V and J are TRBV7-2 and TRBJ2-1; the TCRdb D gene call, TRBD2, has no DNA to confirm it. From germline, CDR1 is SGHTA and CDR2 FQGNSA. This CDR3 spans 15 amino acids. The CDR3 protein is CASTLAGGSYNEQFF.

V and J are TRBV29-1 and TRBJ2-5. The CDR3 runs 13 residues. Germline values: CDR1 SQVTM, CDR2 ANQGSEA. This CDR3 is CSVTKGIGETQYF.

The chain links TRBV29-1 to TRBJ2-1; the TRBD1 assignment by TCRdb is unverifiable without DNA. Per germline, CDR1 SQVTM and CDR2 ANQGSEA. The CDR3 runs to 13 residues. Here the CDR3 reads CSTRDSRRDWVFF.

This sequence joins TRBV3-1 and TRBJ2-3; TCRdb names TRBD2, which stays unverified in the absence of DNA. Germline CDR1 reads LGHDT; CDR2 reads YNNKEL (reference sequence). The CDR3 is 15 amino acids. The CDR3 here is CASSQDRRAGDTQYF.

The rearrangement links TRBV9 to TRBJ1-2; absent DNA, TCRdb's TRBD1 call cannot be checked. Germline CDR1 reads SGDLS; CDR2 reads YYNGEE. The CDR3 length is 15 residues. CDR3 sequence: CASSPRDRGFYGYTF.

The CDR3 sequence: CASSEAAGTGDNTIYF. The chain has TRBV25-1 and TRBJ1-3; the D call of TRBD1 rests on TCRdb alone, since no DNA is present to check it. Looked up from germline, CDR1 is MGHDK and CDR2 is SYGVNS. CDR3 length: 16 residues.